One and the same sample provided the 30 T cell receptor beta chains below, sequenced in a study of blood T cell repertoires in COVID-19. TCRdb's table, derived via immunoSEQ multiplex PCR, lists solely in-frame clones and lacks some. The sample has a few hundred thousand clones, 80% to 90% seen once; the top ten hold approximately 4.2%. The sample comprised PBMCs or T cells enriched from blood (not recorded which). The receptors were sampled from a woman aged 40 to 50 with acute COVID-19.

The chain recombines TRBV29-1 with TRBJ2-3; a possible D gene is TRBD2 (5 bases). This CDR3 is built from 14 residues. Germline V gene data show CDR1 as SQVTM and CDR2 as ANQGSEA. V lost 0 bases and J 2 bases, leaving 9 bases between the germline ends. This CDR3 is CSVEDHGVTDTQYF. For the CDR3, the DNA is TGCAGCGTTGAAGACCACGGGGTCACAGATACGCAGTATTTT.

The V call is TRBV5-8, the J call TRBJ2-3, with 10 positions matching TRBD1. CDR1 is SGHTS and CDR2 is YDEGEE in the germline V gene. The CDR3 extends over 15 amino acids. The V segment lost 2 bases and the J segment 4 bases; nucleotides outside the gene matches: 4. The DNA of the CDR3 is TGTGCCAGCAGCTTAAGACAGGGGGCGGCAGATACGCAGTATTTT. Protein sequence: CASSLRQGAADTQYF.

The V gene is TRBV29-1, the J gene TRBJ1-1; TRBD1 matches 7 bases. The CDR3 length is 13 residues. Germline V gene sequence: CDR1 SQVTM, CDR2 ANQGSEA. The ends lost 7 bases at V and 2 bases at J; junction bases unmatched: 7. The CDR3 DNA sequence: TGCAGCGGCCAACAGGGGTTAAACACTGAAGCTTTCTTT. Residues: CSGQQGLNTEAFF.

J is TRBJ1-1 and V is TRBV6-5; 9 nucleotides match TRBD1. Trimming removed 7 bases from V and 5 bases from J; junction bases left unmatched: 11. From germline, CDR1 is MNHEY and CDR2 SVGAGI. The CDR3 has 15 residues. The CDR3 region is CASTRDRAVETEAFF. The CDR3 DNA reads TGTGCCAGCACGCGGGACAGGGCAGTCGAAACTGAAGCTTTCTTT.

CDR3 residues: CASMGQGRFEQYF. The CDR3 DNA sequence: TGTGCCAGTATGGGGCAGGGAAGGTTCGAGCAGTACTTC. The chain recombines TRBV19 with TRBJ2-7; perhaps TRBD1 as D (5 bases). The germline V and J ends were trimmed by 7 bases and 6 bases, with 16 bases remaining between them. Germline V CDR1 and CDR2: LNHDA, SQIVND (reference sequence). The CDR3 contains 13 residues.

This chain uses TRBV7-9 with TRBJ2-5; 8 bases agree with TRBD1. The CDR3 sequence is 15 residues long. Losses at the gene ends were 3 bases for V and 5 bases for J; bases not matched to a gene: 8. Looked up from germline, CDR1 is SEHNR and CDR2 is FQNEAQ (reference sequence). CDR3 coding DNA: TGTGCCAGCAGCTTCGGGGACAGGTCTTGGGAGACCCAGTACTTC. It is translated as CASSFGDRSWETQYF.

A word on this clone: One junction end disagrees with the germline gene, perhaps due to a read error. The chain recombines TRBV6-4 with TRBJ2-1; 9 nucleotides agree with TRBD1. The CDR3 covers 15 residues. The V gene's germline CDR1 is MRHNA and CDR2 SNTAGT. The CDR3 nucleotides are TGTGCCAGCAGTGTTTCGGGACAGGGTTACACTGAGCAGTTCTTC. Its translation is CASSVSGQGYTEQFF.

The CDR3 sequence: CASSPLGASSYEQYF. In DNA, the CDR3 is TGTGCCAGCAGCCCGTTAGGGGCCAGCTCCTACGAGCAGTACTTC. The V gene is TRBV28, the J gene TRBJ2-7, with D tentatively TRBD1 (5 bases). Trimming removed 6 bases at V and 0 bases at J, with 15 bases between. Germline V gene lookup returns CDR1 MDHEN and CDR2 SYDVKM. The CDR3 length is 15 residues.

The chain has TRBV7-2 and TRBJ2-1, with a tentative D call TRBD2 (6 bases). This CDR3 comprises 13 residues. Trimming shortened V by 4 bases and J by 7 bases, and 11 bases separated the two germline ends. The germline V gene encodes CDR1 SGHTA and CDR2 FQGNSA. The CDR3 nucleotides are TGTGCCAGCAGCTCCGGGACTCCTAATGAGCAGTTCTTC. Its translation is CASSSGTPNEQFF.

The CDR3 here is CASSLEGRGGTQYF. As DNA, the CDR3 is TGTGCCAGCAGCTTAGAGGGCCGCGGAGGGACCCAGTACTTC. This chain connects TRBV7-9 to TRBJ2-5; D might be TRBD2 (5 bases). This CDR3 is 14 amino acids long. Germline V gene data show CDR1 as SEHNR and CDR2 as FQNEAQ (reference sequence). The germline V and J ends were trimmed by 1 base and 7 bases, with 13 bases remaining between them.

CDR3 loop: CASSLEAGYGYTF. For the CDR3, the DNA is TGTGCCAGTAGTTTGGAAGCGGGGTATGGCTACACCTTC. J is TRBJ1-2 and V is TRBV19; unclear D gene. Germline lookup yields CDR1 LNHDA and CDR2 SQIVND (reference sequence). Trimming stripped 5 bases from V and 5 bases from J, with 12 bases between. CDR3 length equals 13 residues.

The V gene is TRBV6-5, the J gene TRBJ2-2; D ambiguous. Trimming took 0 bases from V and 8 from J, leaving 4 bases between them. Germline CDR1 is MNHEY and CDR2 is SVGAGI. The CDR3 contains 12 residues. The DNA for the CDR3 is TGTGCCAGCAGTTACTCGACAGGGGAGCTGTTTTTT. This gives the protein CASSYSTGELFF.

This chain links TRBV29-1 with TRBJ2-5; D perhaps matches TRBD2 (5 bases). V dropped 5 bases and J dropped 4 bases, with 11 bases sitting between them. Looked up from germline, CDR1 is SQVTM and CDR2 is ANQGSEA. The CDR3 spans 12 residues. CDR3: CSVRIGRETQYF. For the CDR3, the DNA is TGCAGCGTTCGCATAGGGAGAGAGACCCAGTACTTC.

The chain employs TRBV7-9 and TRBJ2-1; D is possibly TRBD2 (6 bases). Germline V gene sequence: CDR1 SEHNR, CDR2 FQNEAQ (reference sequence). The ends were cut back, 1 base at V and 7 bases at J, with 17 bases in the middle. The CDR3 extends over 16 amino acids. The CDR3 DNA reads TGTGCCAGCAGCTTAGGAGTGCAGGCGGAGGGGAATGAGCAGTTCTTC. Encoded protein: CASSLGVQAEGNEQFF.

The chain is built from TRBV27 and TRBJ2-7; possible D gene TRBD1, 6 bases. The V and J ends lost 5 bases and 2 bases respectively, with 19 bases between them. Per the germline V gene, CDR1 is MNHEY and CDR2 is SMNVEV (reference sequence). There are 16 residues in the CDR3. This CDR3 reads CASSPQQGLGTYEQYF. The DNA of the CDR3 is TGTGCCAGCAGTCCCCAACAGGGTTTGGGAACCTACGAGCAGTACTTC.

CDR3: CASSPLAGVSYNEQFF. The CDR3 nucleotides are TGTGCCAGCAGCCCACTAGCGGGAGTGTCCTACAATGAGCAGTTCTTC. J is TRBJ2-1 and V is TRBV7-2; TRBD2 matches at 11 bases. CDR3 length equals 16 residues. V gave up 5 bases and J gave up 1 base; unmatched junction bases: 4. CDR1 SGHTA and CDR2 FQGNSA come from the germline V gene. Complete variable domain (other parts from reference TRBV7-2 and TRBJ2-1): GAGVSQSPSNKVTEKGKDVELRCDPISGHTALYWYRQSLGQGLEFLIYFQGNSAPDKSGLPSDRFSAERTGGSVSTLTIQRTQQEDSAVYLCASSPLAGVSYNEQFFGPGTRLTVL.

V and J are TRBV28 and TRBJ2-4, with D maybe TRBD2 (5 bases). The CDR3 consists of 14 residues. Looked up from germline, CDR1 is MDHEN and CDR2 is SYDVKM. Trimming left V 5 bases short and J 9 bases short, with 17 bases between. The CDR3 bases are TGTGCCAGCAGTCCCATAGATCGGGGTGGCATTCAGTACTTC. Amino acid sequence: CASSPIDRGGIQYF.

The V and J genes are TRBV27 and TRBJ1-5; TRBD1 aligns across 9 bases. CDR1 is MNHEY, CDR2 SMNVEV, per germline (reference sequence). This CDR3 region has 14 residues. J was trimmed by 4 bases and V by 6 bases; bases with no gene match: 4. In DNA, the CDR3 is TGTGCCAGCAGGGGACAGGGTTGGAATCAGCCCCAGCATTTT. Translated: CASRGQGWNQPQHF.

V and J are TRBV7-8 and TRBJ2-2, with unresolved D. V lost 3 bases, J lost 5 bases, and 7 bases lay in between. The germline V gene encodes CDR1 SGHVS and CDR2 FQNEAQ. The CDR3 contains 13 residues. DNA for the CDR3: TGTGCCAGCAGCTTCCCCCAGACCGGGGAGCTGTTTTTT. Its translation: CASSFPQTGELFF. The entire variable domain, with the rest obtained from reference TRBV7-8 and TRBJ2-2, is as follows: GAGVSQSPRYKVAKRGQDVALRCDPISGHVSLFWYQQALGQGPEFLTYFQNEAQLDKSGLPSDRFFAERPEGSVSTLKIQRTQQEDSAVYLCASSFPQTGELFFGEGSRLTVL.

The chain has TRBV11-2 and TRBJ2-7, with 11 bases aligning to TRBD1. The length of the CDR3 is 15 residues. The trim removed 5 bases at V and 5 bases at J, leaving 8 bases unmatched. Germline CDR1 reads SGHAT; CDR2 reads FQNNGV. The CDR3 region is CASSVRRTGGHEQYF. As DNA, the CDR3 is TGTGCCAGCAGCGTGCGGAGGACAGGGGGCCACGAGCAGTACTTC.

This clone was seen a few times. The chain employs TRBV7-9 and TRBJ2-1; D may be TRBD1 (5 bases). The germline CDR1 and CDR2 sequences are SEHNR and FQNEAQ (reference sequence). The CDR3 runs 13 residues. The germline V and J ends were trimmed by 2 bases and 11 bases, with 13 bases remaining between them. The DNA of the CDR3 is TGTGCCAGCAGCTTATTTCAGGGATACCAGCAGTTCTTC. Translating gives CASSLFQGYQQFF.

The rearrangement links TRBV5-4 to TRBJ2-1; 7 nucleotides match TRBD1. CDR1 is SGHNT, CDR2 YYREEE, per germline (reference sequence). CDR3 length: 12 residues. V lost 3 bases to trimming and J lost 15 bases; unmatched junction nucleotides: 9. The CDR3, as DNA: TGTGCCAGCAGCTCGGGACAGTCCTCGGGGTTCTTC. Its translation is CASSSGQSSGFF.

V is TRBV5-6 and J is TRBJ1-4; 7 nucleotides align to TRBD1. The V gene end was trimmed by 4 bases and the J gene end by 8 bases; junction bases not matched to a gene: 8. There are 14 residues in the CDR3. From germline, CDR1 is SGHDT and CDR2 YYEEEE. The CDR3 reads CASSQTGNGEKLFF. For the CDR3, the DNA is TGTGCCAGCAGCCAGACAGGGAACGGGGAAAAACTGTTTTTT. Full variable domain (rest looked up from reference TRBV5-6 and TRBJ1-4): DAGVTQSPTHLIKTRGQQVTLRCSPKSGHDTVSWYQQALGQGPQFIFQYYEEEERQRGNFPDRFSGHQFPNYSSELNVNALLLGDSALYLCASSQTGNGEKLFFGSGTQLSVL.

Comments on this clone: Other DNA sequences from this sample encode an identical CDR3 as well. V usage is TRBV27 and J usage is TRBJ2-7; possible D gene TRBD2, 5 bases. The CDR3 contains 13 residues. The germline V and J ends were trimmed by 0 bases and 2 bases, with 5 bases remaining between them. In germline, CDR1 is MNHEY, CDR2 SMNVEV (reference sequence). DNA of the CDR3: TGTGCCAGCAGTTTATCACTAGCCTACGAGCAGTACTTC. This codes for CASSLSLAYEQYF.

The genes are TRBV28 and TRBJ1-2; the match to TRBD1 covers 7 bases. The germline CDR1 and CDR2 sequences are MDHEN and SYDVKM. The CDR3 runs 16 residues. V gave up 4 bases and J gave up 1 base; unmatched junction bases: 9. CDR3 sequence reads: CASSSLGTDFNYGYTF. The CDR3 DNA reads TGTGCCAGCAGTTCTCTCGGGACAGACTTTAACTATGGCTACACCTTC.

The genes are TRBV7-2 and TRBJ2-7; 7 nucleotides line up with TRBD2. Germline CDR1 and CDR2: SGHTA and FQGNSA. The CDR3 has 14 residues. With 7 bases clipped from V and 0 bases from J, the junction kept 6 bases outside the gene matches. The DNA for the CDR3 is TGTGCCAGCATCCGTGGCGGGAGCTCCTACGAGCAGTACTTC. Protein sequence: CASIRGGSSYEQYF.

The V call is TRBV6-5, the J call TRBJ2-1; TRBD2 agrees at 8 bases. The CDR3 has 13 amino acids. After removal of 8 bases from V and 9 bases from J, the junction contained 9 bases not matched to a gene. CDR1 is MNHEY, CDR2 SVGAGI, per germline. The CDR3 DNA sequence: TGTGCCAGCGCGGAGCGGGAGTTCGGTGAGCAGTTCTTC. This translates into CASAEREFGEQFF.

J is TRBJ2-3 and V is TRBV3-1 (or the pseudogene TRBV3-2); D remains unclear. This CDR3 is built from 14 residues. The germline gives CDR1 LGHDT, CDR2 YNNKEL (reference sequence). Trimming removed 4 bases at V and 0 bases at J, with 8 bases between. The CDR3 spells CASSPLPSTDTQYF. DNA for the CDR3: TGTGCCAGCAGCCCCCTTCCGAGCACAGATACGCAGTATTTT.

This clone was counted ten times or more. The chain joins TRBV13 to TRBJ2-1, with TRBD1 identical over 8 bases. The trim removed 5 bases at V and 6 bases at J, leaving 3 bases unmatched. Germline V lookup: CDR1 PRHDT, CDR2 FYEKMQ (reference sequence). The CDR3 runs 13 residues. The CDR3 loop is CASSPTGANEQFF. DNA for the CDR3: TGTGCCAGCAGCCCGACAGGGGCCAATGAGCAGTTCTTC.

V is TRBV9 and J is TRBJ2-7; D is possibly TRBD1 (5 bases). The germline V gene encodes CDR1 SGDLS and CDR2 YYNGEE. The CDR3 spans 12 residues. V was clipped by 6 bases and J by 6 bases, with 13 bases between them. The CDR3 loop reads CASNSQEGEQYF. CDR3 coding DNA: TGTGCCAGCAACTCACAGGAAGGCGAGCAGTACTTC.